Listed here are 12 T cell receptor beta chains from one sample, sequenced in a study of circulating and synovial CD4+ cells in juvenile arthritis (dated by TCRdb to 2013 to 2014). Libraries were prepared through the immunoSEQ multiplex PCR assay. The table was pulled from immuneACCESS by TCRdb, which kept in-frame rearrangements only. Such tables lose some clones; where checked, under half of the loss comes from unresolved V genes, and the rest has no known cause. The sample data list about 34,000 clones, and about 95% of these were observed just once. The ten largest clonotypes hold 0.15% to 0.2% of the sample. The sequencing sample was made of CD4+ T cells from blood. These receptors were taken from a human donor with juvenile idiopathic arthritis.

The chain joins TRBV5-7 to TRBJ1-3; D perhaps matches TRBD1 (5 bases). Being an ORF, TRBV5-7 has a function that is uncertain. The V end lost 3 bases, the J end lost 0 bases, and 13 bases lay between the germline ends. The CDR3 runs to 16 residues. Here the CDR3 DNA reads TGTGCCAGCAGCTCGGGGGACGCTTCCTCTGGAAACACCATATATTTT. Translating gives CASSSGDASSGNTIYF.

On this clone: The junction departs from germline at one end; a sequencing error may be responsible. CDR3 DNA sequence: TGTGCCAGCAGCTTAGGGGGAGTAGTCGTCTTC. Residues: CASSLGGVVVF. This chain links TRBV11-3 with TRBJ2-1; possible D gene TRBD2, 5 bases. Germline CDR1 reads SGHNT; CDR2 reads YENEEA. This CDR3 has 11 residues.

The gene calls are TRBV30 and TRBJ2-2; 7 bases agree with TRBD1. This CDR3 is 15 amino acids long. Germline CDR1 is GTSNPN and CDR2 is SVGIG (reference sequence). The V segment lost 2 bases and the J segment 5 bases; nucleotides outside the gene matches: 8. CDR3 bases: TGTGCCTGGAGTCCACAGGGGTCGCGGACCGGGGAGCTGTTTTTT. Amino acid sequence: CAWSPQGSRTGELFF.

The V and J genes are TRBV30 and TRBJ1-4; D is undetermined. The CDR3 length is 12 residues. V was clipped by 1 base and J by 8 bases, with 8 bases between them. The germline gives CDR1 GTSNPN, CDR2 SVGIG (reference sequence). The CDR3 region is CAWSGAWEKLFF. The CDR3 coding sequence is TGTGCCTGGAGTGGGGCGTGGGAAAAACTGTTTTTT.

In its sample, this clone was seen once. The chain links TRBV18 to TRBJ2-7; TRBD1 is a possible D gene (6 bases). Germline CDR1 and CDR2: KGHSH and LQKENI. The germline V and J ends were trimmed by 3 bases and 3 bases, with 6 bases remaining between them. The CDR3 spans 12 residues. CDR3 bases: TGTGCCAGCTCACCGACAGGCTACGAGCAGTACTTC. Protein product: CASSPTGYEQYF.

The chain employs TRBV5-6 and TRBJ1-2; possible D gene TRBD1, 6 bases. The CDR3 contains 15 residues. CDR1 is SGHDT and CDR2 is YYEEEE in the germline V gene. The V end was cut by 7 bases, the J end by 0 bases, with 16 bases between. The CDR3 nucleotides are TGTGCCAGCCGGTCGGGACACCGAGCTAACTATGGCTACACCTTC. Its translation: CASRSGHRANYGYTF.

V usage is TRBV7-8 and J usage is TRBJ1-5; the match to TRBD1 covers 9 bases. The germline gives CDR1 SGHVS, CDR2 FQNEAQ. With V trimmed by 5 bases and J by 1 base, 3 bases remained unmatched. The CDR3 consists of 15 residues. The CDR3 nucleotides are TGTGCCAGCAGCCGGGACAGGGTCAGCAATCAGCCCCAGCATTTT. It encodes CASSRDRVSNQPQHF.

V gene TRBV10-1 combines with J gene TRBJ1-2; D is ambiguous. Per germline, CDR1 WNHNN and CDR2 SYGVQD (reference sequence). The V and J ends lost 0 bases and 0 bases respectively, with 11 bases between them. The CDR3 length is 16 residues. CDR3 in amino acids: CASSESRESTNYGYTF. CDR3 nucleotide sequence: TGCGCCAGCAGTGAGTCGAGGGAGTCTACTAACTATGGCTACACCTTC.

The V call is TRBV5-8, the J call TRBJ2-1; 7 bases map to TRBD2. The CDR3 consists of 13 residues. Unmatched junction bases numbered 3, after V lost 5 bases and J lost 4 bases. Germline V gene sequence: CDR1 SGHTS, CDR2 YDEGEE. CDR3 DNA: TGTGCCAGCAGTAGCGGGCCTTACAATGAGCAGTTCTTC. Its translation: CASSSGPYNEQFF.

This clone came up once. The J gene is TRBJ2-1, the V gene TRBV11-2; D might be TRBD2 (6 bases). The V gene's germline CDR1 is SGHAT and CDR2 FQNNGV. This CDR3 has 16 residues. The V gene lost 1 base and the J gene lost 8 bases, with 18 bases spanning the gap. For the CDR3, the DNA is TGTGCCAGCAGCTTAGTGGGACGGGGCGGGGTTCATGAGCAGTTCTTC. Protein product: CASSLVGRGGVHEQFF.

The chain employs TRBV2 and TRBJ1-1, with a weak D call TRBD1 (6 bases). There are 15 residues in the CDR3. V lost 8 bases and J lost 0, with 16 bases in between. CDR1 is SNHLY and CDR2 is FYNNEI in the germline V gene. CDR3 in amino acids: CASGKQGHMNTEAFF. CDR3 DNA sequence: TGTGCCAGCGGCAAACAGGGCCACATGAACACTGAAGCTTTCTTT.

The V call is TRBV21-1, the J call TRBJ2-2; TRBD2, the D gene given by the table, was not confirmed from the DNA. TRBV21-1 is flagged as a pseudogene. The length of the CDR3 is 15 residues. CDR3: CASSKGGRGTGELFF. The CDR3 DNA sequence: TGTGCCAGCAGCAAAGGTGGGAGGGGGACCGGGGAGCTGTTTTTT.